Given below is one T cell receptor (beta chain) in context. The data were taken from a study of blood T cell repertoires in COVID-19. As for the study in general: Sources were T cells, B-cell-depleted T cells, or PBMCs; the material itself was cDNA or gDNA.

Under the authors' procedure: Estimation of nucleated cell counts relied on the amplification of reference gene primers. Using immunoSEQ multiplex PCR, the repertoire was profiled, and TCRdb retains in-frame clones only, with some absent. V, J and clone size are taken as reported in that table, and D and trimming were inferred from the DNA itself. This table holds some 74,000 clones, approximately 88% found once. The germline CDR1 and CDR2 sequences are KGHSH and LQKENI. V was shortened by 0 bases and J by 2 bases, with 9 bases between the two germline ends. The CDR3 is 15 residues long. The sequenced material came from peripheral blood. The TCR was taken from a man aged 50 to 59 with acute or convalescent COVID-19. V and J are TRBV18 and TRBJ2-3; D unresolved. CDR3 bases: TGTGCCAGCTCACCACCGAACTCAAACACAGATACGCAGTATTTT. Its protein product is CASSPPNSNTDTQYF.